This T cell receptor (beta chain) was profiled in a study of blood T cell repertoires in COVID-19. About the study: Specimens from acute and convalescent COVID-19 originated in the United States, Italy and Spain. T cells, B-cell-depleted T cells, or PBMCs supplied cDNA or gDNA.

V lost 5 bases, J lost 0 bases, and 7 bases lay in between. Germline V gene sequence: CDR1 LNHDA, CDR2 SQIVND (reference sequence). The CDR3 totals 13 residues. Authors' methods: Amplifying reference gene primers gave estimates of nucleated cell counts. Libraries were prepared by immunoSEQ multiplex PCR; TCRdb keeps only in-frame clonotypes and omits some of them. For V, J and clone size, that table is used; D and trimming come from the DNA. The sample yields fewer than 130,000 clones, over 75% seen once. The specimen sequenced was peripheral blood. The chain combines TRBV19 with TRBJ2-5; D unclear. The source is a woman of 80 years or more with acute or convalescent COVID-19. Here the CDR3 reads CASSSQYQETQYF. In DNA form, the CDR3 reads TGTGCCAGTAGTTCACAGTACCAAGAGACCCAGTACTTC.